The T cell receptor (beta chain) under discussion was sequenced for a study of T cells in Graves' hyperthyroidism and ophthalmopathy. In germline, CDR1 is GTSNPN, CDR2 SVGIG (reference sequence). Trimming shortened V by 2 bases and J by 0 bases, and 5 bases separated the two germline ends. This CDR3 has 14 amino acids. Regions amplified from RNA transcripts were the TCR beta CDR3 regions. TCR CDR3 regions were first amplified by RT-PCR with HTBI primers. TCRdb itself ran the multiplex PCR reads through MiXCR, one entry per CDR3 protein. The table shows roughly 600,000 distinct CDR3 sequences, with approximately 14% occurring only once. This clonotype has just a few counts.

The TCR was taken from a woman between 45 and 65 years old with Graves' ophthalmopathy. Specimen: blood. The chain couples TRBV30 to TRBJ2-6; unclear D gene. The CDR3 DNA reads TGTGCCTGGAGTATAGCCTCTGGGGCCAACGTCCTGACTTTC. It yields the protein CAWSIASGANVLTF.